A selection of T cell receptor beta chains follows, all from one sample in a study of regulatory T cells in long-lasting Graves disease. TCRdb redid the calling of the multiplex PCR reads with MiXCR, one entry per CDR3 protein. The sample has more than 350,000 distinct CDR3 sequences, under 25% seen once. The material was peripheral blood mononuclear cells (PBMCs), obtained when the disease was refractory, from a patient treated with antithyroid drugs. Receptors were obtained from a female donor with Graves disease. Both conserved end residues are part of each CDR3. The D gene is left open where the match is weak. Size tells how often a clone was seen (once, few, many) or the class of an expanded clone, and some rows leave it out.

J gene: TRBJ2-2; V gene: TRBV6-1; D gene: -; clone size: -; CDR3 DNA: TGTGCCAGCAGTCCAGCGGTTAGGCAACTCAACACCGGGGAGCTGTTTTTT; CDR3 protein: CASSPAVRQLNTGELFF
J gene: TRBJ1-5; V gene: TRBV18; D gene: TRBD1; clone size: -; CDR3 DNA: TGTGCCAGCTCACCGGGACAGGGGGGCCAGTTATCCCATCAGCCCCAGCATTTT; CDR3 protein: CASSPGQGGQLSHQPQHF
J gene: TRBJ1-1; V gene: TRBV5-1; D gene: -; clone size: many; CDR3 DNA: TGCGCCAGCAGCTCGGAGGGTAGAGTTACCACTGAAGCTTTCTTT; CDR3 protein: CASSSEGRVTTEAFF
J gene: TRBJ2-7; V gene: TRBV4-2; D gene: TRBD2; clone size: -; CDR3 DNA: TGTGCCAGCAGCCAAGATATCGGGAGGGCCGGCGAGCAGTACTTC; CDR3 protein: CASSQDIGRAGEQYF
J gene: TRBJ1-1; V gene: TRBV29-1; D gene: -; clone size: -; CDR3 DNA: TGCAGCGCGCTCAGGGTCGGTGATTCAGCTTTCTTT; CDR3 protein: CSALRVGDSAFF
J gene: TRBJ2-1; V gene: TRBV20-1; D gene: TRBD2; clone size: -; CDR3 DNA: TGCAGTGCAAATAGCGGGAGCACCTACAATGAGCAGTTCTTC; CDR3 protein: CSANSGSTYNEQFF
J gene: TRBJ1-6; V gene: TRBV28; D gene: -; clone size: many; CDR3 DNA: TGTGCCAGCAGTCCCTCTCCCATTTCACCCCTCCACTTT; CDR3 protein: CASSPSPISPLHF
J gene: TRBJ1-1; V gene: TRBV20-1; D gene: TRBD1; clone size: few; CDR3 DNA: TGCACTCCAGGGGGTAGGATGAACACTGAAGCTTTCTTT; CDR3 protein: CTPGGRMNTEAFF
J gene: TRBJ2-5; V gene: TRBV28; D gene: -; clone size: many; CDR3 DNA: TGTGCCAGCAGTTTATCTCCTCTACAAGAGACCCAGTACTTC; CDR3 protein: CASSLSPLQETQYF
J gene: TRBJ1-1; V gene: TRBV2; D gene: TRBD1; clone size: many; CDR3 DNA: TGTGCCAGCAGGGGACAGGGTTTAACGGGGAACACTGAAGCTTTCTTT; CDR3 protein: CASRGQGLTGNTEAFF
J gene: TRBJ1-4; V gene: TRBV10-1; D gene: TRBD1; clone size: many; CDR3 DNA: TGCGCCAGCAGCCCCGAACCGGGACAGGGTGATGAAAAACTGTTTTTT; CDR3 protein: CASSPEPGQGDEKLFF
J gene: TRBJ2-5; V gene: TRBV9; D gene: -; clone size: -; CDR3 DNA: TGTGCCAGCAGCGCCGAGGACAGGGAGGGTCCGGAGACCCAGTACTTC; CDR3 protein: CASSAEDREGPETQYF
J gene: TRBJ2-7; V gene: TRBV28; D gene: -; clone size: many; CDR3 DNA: TGTGCCAGCAGTTTTGGGTATAACGAGCAGTACTTC; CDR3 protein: CASSFGYNEQYF
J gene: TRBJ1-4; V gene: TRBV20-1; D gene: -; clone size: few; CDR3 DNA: TGCAGTGCTAGACACCTCCGGGACGTTGAAAAACTGTTTTTT; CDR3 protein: CSARHLRDVEKLFF
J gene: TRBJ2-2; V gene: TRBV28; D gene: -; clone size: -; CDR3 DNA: TGTGCCAGCAGTCCCATAGACGTCGGGGAGCTGTTTTTT; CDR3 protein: CASSPIDVGELFF
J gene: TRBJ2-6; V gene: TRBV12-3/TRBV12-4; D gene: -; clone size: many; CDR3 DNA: TGTGCCAGCACCCCCTCGACCGTCACTGGGGCCAACGTCCTGACTTTC; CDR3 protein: CASTPSTVTGANVLTF
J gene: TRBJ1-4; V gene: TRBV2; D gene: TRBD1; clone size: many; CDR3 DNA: TGTGCCAGCAGTGTTTTGACAGGGGTTTCTGAAAAACTGTTTTTT; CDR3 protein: CASSVLTGVSEKLFF
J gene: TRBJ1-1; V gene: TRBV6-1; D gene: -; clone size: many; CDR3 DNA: TGTGCCAGCAGTACAAAGAACACTGAAGCTTTCTTT; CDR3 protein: CASSTKNTEAFF
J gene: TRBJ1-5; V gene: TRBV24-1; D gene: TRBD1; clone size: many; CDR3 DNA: TGTGCCACCAGTGATTTTTGGCAGGGGGAGGGCAATCAGCCCCAGCATTTT; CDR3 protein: CATSDFWQGEGNQPQHF
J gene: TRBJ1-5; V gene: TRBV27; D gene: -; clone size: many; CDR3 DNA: TGTGCCAGCAGTTTATTAGGGGACAACAATCAGCCCCAGCATTTT; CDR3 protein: CASSLLGDNNQPQHF
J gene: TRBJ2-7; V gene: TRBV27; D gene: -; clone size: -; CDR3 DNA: TGTGCCAGCAGTTTACCAGGGTCTGGCGAGCAGTACTTC; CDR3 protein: CASSLPGSGEQYF
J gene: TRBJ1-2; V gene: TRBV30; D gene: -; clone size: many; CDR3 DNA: TGTGCCTCTGACGGAGCCACTATGGGCTACACCTTC; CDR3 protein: CASDGATMGYTF
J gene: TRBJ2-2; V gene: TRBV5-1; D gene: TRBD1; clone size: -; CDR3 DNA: TGCGCCAGCAGCCCATCGACAGGGGAGAACACCGGGGAGCTGTTTTTT; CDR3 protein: CASSPSTGENTGELFF
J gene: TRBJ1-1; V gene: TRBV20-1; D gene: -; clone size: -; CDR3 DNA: TGCAGTGCTAGAGATCTCTCTAGGAACACTGAAGCTTTCTTT; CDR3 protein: CSARDLSRNTEAFF
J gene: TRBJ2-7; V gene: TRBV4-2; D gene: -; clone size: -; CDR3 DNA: TGTGCCAGCAGCCAAGTAGCACTAGAGACAAGCTCCTACGAGCAGTACTTC; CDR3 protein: CASSQVALETSSYEQYF
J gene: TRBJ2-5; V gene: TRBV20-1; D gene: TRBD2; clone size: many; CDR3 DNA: TGCAGTGCTAGTGGTAGCGGGAGTCGGGAGACCCAGTACTTC; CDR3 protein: CSASGSGSRETQYF
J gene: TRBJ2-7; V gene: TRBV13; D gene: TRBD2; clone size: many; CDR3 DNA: TGTGCCAGCAGCCCTTGGACTAGTCCGCCCTACGAGCAGTACTTC; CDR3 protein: CASSPWTSPPYEQYF
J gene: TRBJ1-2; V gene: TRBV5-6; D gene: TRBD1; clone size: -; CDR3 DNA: TGTGCCAGCAGCACAGGGGTGAGGAACTATGGCTACACCTTC; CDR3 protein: CASSTGVRNYGYTF
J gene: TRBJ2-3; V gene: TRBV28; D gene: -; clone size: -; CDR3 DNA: TGTGCCAGCAGCTACCAGGGATATCTCACAGATACGCAGTATTTT; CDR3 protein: CASSYQGYLTDTQYF
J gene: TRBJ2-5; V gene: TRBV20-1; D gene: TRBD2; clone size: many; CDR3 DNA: TGCAGTGCCCGCCGAGGGCTAGCGGGAGTGGAGACCCAGTACTTC; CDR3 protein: CSARRGLAGVETQYF
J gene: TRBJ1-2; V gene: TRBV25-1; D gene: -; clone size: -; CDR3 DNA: TGTGCCAGCAGTGATACGAGGTCCTACACCTTC; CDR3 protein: CASSDTRSYTF
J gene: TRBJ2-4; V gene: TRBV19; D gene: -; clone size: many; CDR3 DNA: TGTGCCACAGACCCGGGGGACAAAAACATTCAGTACTTC; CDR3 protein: CATDPGDKNIQYF
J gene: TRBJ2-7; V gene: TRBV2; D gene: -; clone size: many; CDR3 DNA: TGTGCCAGCAGTGCCCGGGCCGCGCAGGCCGAGCAGTACTTC; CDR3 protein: CASSARAAQAEQYF
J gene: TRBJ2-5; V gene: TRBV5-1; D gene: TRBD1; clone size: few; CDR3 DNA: TGCGCCAGCAGCATGGGACAGGGGCAAGAGACCCAGTACTTC; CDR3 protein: CASSMGQGQETQYF
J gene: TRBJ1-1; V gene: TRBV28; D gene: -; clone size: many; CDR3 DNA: TGTGCCAGCAGACTGGGGAACACTGAAGCTTTCTTT; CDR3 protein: CASRLGNTEAFF
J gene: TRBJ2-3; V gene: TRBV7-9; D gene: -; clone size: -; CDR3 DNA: TGTGCCAGCAGCCCAGGCCGAAGCAATCCCAGCACAGATACGCAGTATTTT; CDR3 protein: CASSPGRSNPSTDTQYF
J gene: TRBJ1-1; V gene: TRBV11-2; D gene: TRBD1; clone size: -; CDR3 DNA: TGTGCCAGCAGGACAGGGTCCGCCACTGAAGCTTTCTTT; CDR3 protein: CASRTGSATEAFF
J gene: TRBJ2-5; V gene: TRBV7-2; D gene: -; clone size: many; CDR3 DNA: TGTGCCAGCAGCAGCTTCCTTGGGGAGACCCAGTACTTC; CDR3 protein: CASSSFLGETQYF
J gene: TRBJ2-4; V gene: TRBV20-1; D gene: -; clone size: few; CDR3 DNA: TGCAGTGCTAGAGAAACAGCCAAAAACATTCAGTACTTC; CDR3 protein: CSARETAKNIQYF
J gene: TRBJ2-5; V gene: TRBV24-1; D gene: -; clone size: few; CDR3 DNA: TGTGCCACCAGTGAGGGGGCAGTGGCCCCCCAGTACTTC; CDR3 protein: CATSEGAVAPQYF